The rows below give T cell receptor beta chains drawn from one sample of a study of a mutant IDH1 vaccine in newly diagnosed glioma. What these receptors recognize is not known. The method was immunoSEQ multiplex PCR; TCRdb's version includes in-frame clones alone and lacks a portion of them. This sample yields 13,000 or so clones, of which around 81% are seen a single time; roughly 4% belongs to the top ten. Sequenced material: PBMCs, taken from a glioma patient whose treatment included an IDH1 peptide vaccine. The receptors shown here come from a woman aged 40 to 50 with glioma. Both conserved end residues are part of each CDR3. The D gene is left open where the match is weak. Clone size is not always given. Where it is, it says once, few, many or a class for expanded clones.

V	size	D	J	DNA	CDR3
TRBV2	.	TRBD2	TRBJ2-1	TGTGCCAGCAGCCCACTAGCGGGGGGGCAGGAGGAGCAGTTCTTC	CASSPLAGGQEEQFF
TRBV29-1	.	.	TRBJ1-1	TGCAGCGTTGTAGTGGGGACTGAAGCTTTCTTT	CSVVVGTEAFF
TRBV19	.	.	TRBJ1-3	TGTGCCAGTAGTATCCAGGGTTCCTCTGGAAACACCATATATTTT	CASSIQGSSGNTIYF
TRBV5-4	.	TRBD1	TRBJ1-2	TGTGCCAGCAGCTTGTGGACAGGGGACGGCTACACCTTC	CASSLWTGDGYTF
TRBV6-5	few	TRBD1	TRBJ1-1	TGTGCCAGCCAGAGACAGGGGGCTTACACTGAAGCTTTCTTT	CASQRQGAYTEAFF
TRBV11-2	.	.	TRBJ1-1	TGTGCCAGCAGCGCACTCAGGGGTACCACTGAAGCTTTCTTT	CASSALRGTTEAFF
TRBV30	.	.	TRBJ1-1	TGTGCCTGGAGGCTCCGGAACACTGAAGCTTTCTTT	CAWRLRNTEAFF
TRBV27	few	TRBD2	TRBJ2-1	TGTGCCAGCCGACCGGGACTAGAAAGGAGGAATGAGCAGTTCTTC	CASRPGLERRNEQFF
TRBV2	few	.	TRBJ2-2	TGTGCCAGCAGTACAGGGTCCGGGGAGCTGTTTTTT	CASSTGSGELFF
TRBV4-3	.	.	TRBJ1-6	TGCGCCAGCAGCCAAGATCTGGAGAGAGGATCACCCCTCCACTTT	CASSQDLERGSPLHF
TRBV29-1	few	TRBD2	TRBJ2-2	TGCAGCGGCCTCAGCGGGAGGGCCGGCACCGGGGAGCTGTTTTTT	CSGLSGRAGTGELFF
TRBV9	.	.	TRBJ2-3	TGTGCCAGCAGCATATCGGGGGTGTCGAATACGCAGTATTTT	CASSISGVSNTQYF
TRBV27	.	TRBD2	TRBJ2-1	TGTGCCAGCAGCCCCTGGACTAGCGGTTACAATGAGCAGTTCTTC	CASSPWTSGYNEQFF
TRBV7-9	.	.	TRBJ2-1	TGTGCCAGCAGCGCTTCAGCGGGCCTCCCCCACAATGAGCAGTTCTTC	CASSASAGLPHNEQFF
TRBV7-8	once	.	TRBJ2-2	TGTGCCAGCAGCCCCAGGGGTAACACCGGGGAGCTGTTTTTT	CASSPRGNTGELFF
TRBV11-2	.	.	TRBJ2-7	TGTGCCAGCAGCTCTAATGCCGGGCCGAAGGGAGACGAGCAGTACTTC	CASSSNAGPKGDEQYF
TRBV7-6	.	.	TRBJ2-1	TGTGCCAGCAGCGCAAGACAGGTTCTCTCCTACAATGAGCAGTTCTTC	CASSARQVLSYNEQFF
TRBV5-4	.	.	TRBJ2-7	TGTGCCAGCAGCTTCTGGGGACGCGGGACCTACGAGCAGTACTTC	CASSFWGRGTYEQYF
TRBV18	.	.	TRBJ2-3	TGTGCCAGCTCACCACTGGTAAAGGGTACAGATACGCAGTATTTT	CASSPLVKGTDTQYF
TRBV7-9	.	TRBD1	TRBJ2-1	TGTGCCAGCAGCCCGACGACAGGGCCCCGCAATGAGCAGTTCTTC	CASSPTTGPRNEQFF
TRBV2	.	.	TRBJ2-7	TGTGCCAGCAGAAGGGAGTACGAGCAGTACTTC	CASRREYEQYF
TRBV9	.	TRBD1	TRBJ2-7	TGTGCCAGCAGCGTAAGAGGACAGGGACCTCTCGAGCAGTACTTC	CASSVRGQGPLEQYF
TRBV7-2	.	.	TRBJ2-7	TGTGCCAGCAGCTTAAATCAGGGGACCGCCTACGAGCAGTACTTC	CASSLNQGTAYEQYF
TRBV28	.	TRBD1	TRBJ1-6	TGTGCCAGCAGGGGACAGGGAGAGAGGAATTCACCCCTCCACTTT	CASRGQGERNSPLHF
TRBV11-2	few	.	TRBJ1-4	TGTGCCAGCAGCTTTAGTCAGGGTACAATTGAAAAACTGTTTTTT	CASSFSQGTIEKLFF
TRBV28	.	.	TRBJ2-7	TGTGCCAGCAGCCCCAACTACGAGCAGTACTTC	CASSPNYEQYF
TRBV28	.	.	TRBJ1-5	TGTGCCAGCAGTCACCCAGACGCGTTTGGGGGCAATCAGCCCCAGCATTTT	CASSHPDAFGGNQPQHF
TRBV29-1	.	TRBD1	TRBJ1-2	TGCAGCGCCCCGGGACAGGACCCCTATGGCTACACCTTC	CSAPGQDPYGYTF
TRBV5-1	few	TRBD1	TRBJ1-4	TGCGCCAGCAGCTTGGGGGACAGAGCTGAAAAACTGTTTTTT	CASSLGDRAEKLFF
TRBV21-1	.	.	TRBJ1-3	TGTGCCAGCAGCAAAAACCGCCGACCGGGCTCTGGAAACACCATATATTTT	CASSKNRRPGSGNTIYF
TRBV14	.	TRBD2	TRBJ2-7	TGTGCCAGCAGCCAAGACGTTGGATCGGGCGGGAGGGGTTACGAGCAGTACTTC	CASSQDVGSGGRGYEQYF
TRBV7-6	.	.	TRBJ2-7	TGTGCCAGCAGCTCCCGGGAGACCTACGAGCAGTACTTC	CASSSRETYEQYF
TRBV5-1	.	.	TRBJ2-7	TGCGCCAGCAGCTTGGAGACAGGCTACGAGCAGTACTTC	CASSLETGYEQYF
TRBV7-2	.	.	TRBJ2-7	TGTGCCAGCAGCTATGGGGGAGAGCAGTACTTC	CASSYGGEQYF
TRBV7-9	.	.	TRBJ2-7	TGTGCCAGCAGCTTACAGGGAAGGTACGAGCAGTACTTC	CASSLQGRYEQYF
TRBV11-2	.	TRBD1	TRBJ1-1	TGTGCCAGCAAATTACAGGGGTTGAGGAGTACTGAAGCTTTCTTT	CASKLQGLRSTEAFF
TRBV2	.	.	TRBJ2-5	TGTGCCAGCAGGAGGTGGCCCTTTACCCGCCAAGAGACCCAGTACTTC	CASRRWPFTRQETQYF
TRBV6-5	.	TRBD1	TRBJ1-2	TGTGCCAGCAGAAAGACAGGGAACTATGGCTACACCTTC	CASRKTGNYGYTF
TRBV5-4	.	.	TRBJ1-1	TGTGCCAGCAGCTTGGCTTTGACAGCCAACACTGAAGCTTTCTTT	CASSLALTANTEAFF
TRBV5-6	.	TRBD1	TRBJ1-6	TGTGCCAGCAGCTTTGGAGGCTACGGGACAGCCTTTTCACCCCTCCACTTT	CASSFGGYGTAFSPLHF
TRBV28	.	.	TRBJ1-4	TGTGCCAGCAGCAGCCGAAGGGAAGGGGTGGATGAAAAACTGTTTTTT	CASSSRREGVDEKLFF
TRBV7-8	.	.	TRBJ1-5	TGTGCCAGCAGCCTCGGACTCCCAGGAAGCAATCAGCCCCAGCATTTT	CASSLGLPGSNQPQHF
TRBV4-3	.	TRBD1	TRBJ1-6	TGCGCCAGCAGCCTGGACAGGGGCTCCTATAATTCACCCCTCCACTTT	CASSLDRGSYNSPLHF
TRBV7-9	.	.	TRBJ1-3	TGTGCCAGCAGCCCAGAGTATCCCCCAGAAACAAACACCATATATTTT	CASSPEYPPETNTIYF
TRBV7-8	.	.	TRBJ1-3	TGTGCCAGCAGCTTGCCGGGAAACACCATATATTTT	CASSLPGNTIYF
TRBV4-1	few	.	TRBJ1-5	TGCGCCAGCAGCCAAGATGACGTTCCCAATCAGCCCCAGCATTTT	CASSQDDVPNQPQHF
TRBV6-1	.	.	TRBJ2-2	TGTGCCAGCAGTGAAGCAGGGTTGCGCGGGGAGCTGTTTTTT	CASSEAGLRGELFF
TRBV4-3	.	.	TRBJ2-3	TGCGCCAGCAGCCAAGAACGGGTTGGACCCACAGATACGCAGTATTTT	CASSQERVGPTDTQYF
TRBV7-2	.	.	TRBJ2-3	TGTGCCAGCAGCTCCACAGCGGTTTACACAGATACGCAGTATTTT	CASSSTAVYTDTQYF
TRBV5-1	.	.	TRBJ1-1	TGCGCCAGCAGCTTGTGGGCTGTCAGCAAAGCTTTCTTT	CASSLWAVSKAFF
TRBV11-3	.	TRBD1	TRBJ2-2	TGTGCCAGCAGCACCGGGACAGGGGAAACCGGGGAGCTGTTTTTT	CASSTGTGETGELFF
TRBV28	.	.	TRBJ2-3	TGTGCCAGCCAAATCAGGGGTTCGCCAGATACGCAGTATTTT	CASQIRGSPDTQYF
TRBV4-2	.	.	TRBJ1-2	TGTGCCAGCAGCCATACAGGGAAAGACTATGGCTACACCTTC	CASSHTGKDYGYTF
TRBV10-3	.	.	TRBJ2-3	TGTGCCATCAGTGAGATGGGGGACCTACCGACCATTAGCACAGATACGCAGTATTTT	CAISEMGDLPTISTDTQYF
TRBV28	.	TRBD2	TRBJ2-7	TGTGCCAGCAGTGTCAGGACGCGGGGGGACTACGAGCAGTACTTC	CASSVRTRGDYEQYF